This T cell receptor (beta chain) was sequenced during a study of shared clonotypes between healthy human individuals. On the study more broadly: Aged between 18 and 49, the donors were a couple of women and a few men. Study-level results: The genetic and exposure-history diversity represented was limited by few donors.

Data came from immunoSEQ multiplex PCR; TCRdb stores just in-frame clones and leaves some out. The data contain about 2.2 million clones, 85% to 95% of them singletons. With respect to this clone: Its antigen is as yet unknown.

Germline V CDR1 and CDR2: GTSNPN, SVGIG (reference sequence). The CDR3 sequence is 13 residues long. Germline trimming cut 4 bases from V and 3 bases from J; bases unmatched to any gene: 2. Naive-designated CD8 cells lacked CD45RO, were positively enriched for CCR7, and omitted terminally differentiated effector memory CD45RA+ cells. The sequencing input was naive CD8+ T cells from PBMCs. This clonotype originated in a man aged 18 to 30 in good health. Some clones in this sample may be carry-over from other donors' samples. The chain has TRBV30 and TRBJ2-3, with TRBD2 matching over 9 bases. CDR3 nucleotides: TGTGCCTGGAATAGCGGGGGTACAGATACGCAGTATTTT. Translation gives CAWNSGGTDTQYF.